This T cell receptor beta chain comes out of a study of T cells in Graves' hyperthyroidism and ophthalmopathy. This clonotype has just a few counts. Amplification of TCR beta CDR3 regions was performed using RNA transcripts as template. First-round RT-PCR with HTBI primers amplified the TCR CDR3 region. TCRdb re-called the multiplex PCR reads with MiXCR, one entry per CDR3 protein. The profile shows about 600,000 distinct CDR3 sequences, more than 13% of them singletons. The CDR3 loop spans 13 amino acids. Trimming removed 3 bases from V and 7 bases from J, with 10 bases in between. Germline V CDR1 and CDR2: SGDLS, YYNGEE.

The sequenced sample was blood. The V and J genes are TRBV9 and TRBJ1-4; D not certain. The receptor was isolated from a woman aged 18-29 years with Graves' ophthalmopathy. The CDR3 sequence: CASSADSGEKLFF. CDR3 nucleotides: TGTGCCAGCAGCGCGGATTCGGGTGAAAAACTGTTTTTT.